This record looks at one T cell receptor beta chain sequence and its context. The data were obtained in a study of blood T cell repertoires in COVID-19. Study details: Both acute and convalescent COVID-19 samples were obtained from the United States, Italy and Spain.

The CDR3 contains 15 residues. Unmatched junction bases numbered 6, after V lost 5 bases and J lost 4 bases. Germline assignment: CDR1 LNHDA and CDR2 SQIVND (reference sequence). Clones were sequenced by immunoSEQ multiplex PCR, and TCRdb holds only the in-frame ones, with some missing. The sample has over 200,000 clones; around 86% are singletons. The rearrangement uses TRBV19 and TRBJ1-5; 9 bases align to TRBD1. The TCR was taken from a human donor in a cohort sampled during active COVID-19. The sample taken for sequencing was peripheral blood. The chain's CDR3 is CASSPGGQGNQPQHF. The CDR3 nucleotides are TGTGCCAGTAGTCCTGGGGGACAGGGAAATCAGCCCCAGCATTTT.